This TCR beta chain was obtained from a study of blood T cell repertoires in COVID-19. Repertoires were generated with immunoSEQ multiplex PCR, while TCRdb's copy carries only in-frame clones and drops some. This sample has roughly 120,000 clones, with about 80% found just once. The CDR3 extends over 15 amino acids. Germline values: CDR1 MGHRA, CDR2 YSYEKL. The V end was cut by 0 bases, the J end by 5 bases, with 13 bases between. Sequenced input: peripheral blood. The receptor was derived from a man between 65 and 85 years old with active or convalescent COVID-19. This chain connects TRBV4-1 to TRBJ1-2, with D possibly TRBD1 on 5 matching bases. CDR3 nucleotide sequence: TGCGCCAGCAGCCAAGATAGGGCAGGGTTTTATGGCTACACCTTC. It translates to CASSQDRAGFYGYTF.